This is a list of T cell receptor beta chains from one sample in a study of T cells in Graves' hyperthyroidism and ophthalmopathy. TCRdb recomputed calls from the multiplex PCR reads with MiXCR, one row per CDR3 protein. The sample comprises 300,000 to 450,000 distinct CDR3 sequences, 15% to 19% of which are singletons, and roughly 26% rests with the top ten. The sequenced sample consisted of blood. All receptors come from a woman younger than 30 with Graves' hyperthyroidism that later progressed to Graves' ophthalmopathy. Both conserved end residues are part of each CDR3.

TRBV10-3,CAISEFTGLAEPSTDTQYF
TRBV2,CASSERLAGVGETQYF
TRBV6-1,CASKTNPGLLETQYF
TRBV25-1,CASSEYDRGGSEQYF
TRBV6-2/TRBV6-3,CASSYSGATNEKLFF
TRBV12-3/TRBV12-4,CASSALGQGERNTIYF
TRBV27,CASSLRGRPTSGGYGYTF
TRBV12-3/TRBV12-4,CASSPTRSSTDTQYF
TRBV6-1,CASSVTRELIQYF
TRBV2,CASSEWTVYGYTF
TRBV27,CASSLALSTDTQYF
TRBV27,CASSSTSGSRADTQYF
TRBV9,CASSPGRGAYNEQFF
TRBV5-1,CASSLQGYKNIQYF
TRBV24-1,CATSDLVGEPNEQFF
TRBV20-1,CSARTDATPLHF
TRBV12-3/TRBV12-4,CASSPGTGSQETQYF
TRBV5-1,CASSQGLARRPSSYNEQFF
TRBV27,CASSLYRNTYNEQFF
TRBV6-1,CATRSGRASGETQYF
TRBV30,CAWSVGVGAPYEQYF
TRBV3-1,CASSQKLDRGPRIIAKNIQYF
TRBV19,CASSGQGRFSPGELFF
TRBV7-2,CASTNYNSYEQYF
TRBV27,CASSMTSEVGAQYF
TRBV12-3/TRBV12-4,CASSPPGGFTYEQYF
TRBV28,CASSLSLPGQPQHF
TRBV11-2,CASSSYRGESSYEQYF
TRBV12-3/TRBV12-4,CASSSSNYGYTF
TRBV10-3,CAISEYSRLAKNTGELFF
TRBV9,CASSVDSRVNEQFF
TRBV7-9,CASSPEGFAEAFF
TRBV12-3/TRBV12-4,CASNAGPSTDTQYF
TRBV29-1,CSVEEGQLYGYTF
TRBV5-4,CASRTTSGSGMYETQYF
TRBV4-1,CASSQAATANSPLHF
TRBV6-1,CASREFTGQGAGEQYF
TRBV6-5,CASSYSFSGRFADTQYF
TRBV4-3,CASSQNTGRTEAFF
TRBV19,CASSTGVVNSPLHF
TRBV15,CATRTGRNNSPLHF
TRBV2,CASSAGQSYQPQHF
TRBV6-2/TRBV6-3,CASSQLTSGRTGQYF
TRBV13,CASSSGRLVEAFF
TRBV6-1,CASSVAAGTGSLYEQYF
TRBV2,CASSGPGLAGNANTGELFF